This T cell receptor beta chain was sequenced in a study of T cells after yellow fever vaccination. Study-wide points: Contamination of FACS-sorted repertoires by abundant clonotypes from the bulk population could occur.

Per the germline V gene, CDR1 is SQVTM and CDR2 is ANQGSEA. The V end was cut by 5 bases, the J end by 2 bases, with 12 bases between. The CDR3 runs to 13 residues. This clonotype was recorded at least ten times. Antigen specificity is unknown. The study made its TCR cDNA through 5'RACE template switching. That step introduced a universal primer site along with UMIs. TCRdb used MiXCR to reprocess the 5' RACE reads, holding one entry per CDR3 protein. Of around 120,000 distinct CDR3 sequences detected, 6.5% to 9% appear once; the ten largest clones hold 2.5% to 3.5%. The sample in question was CD4+ T cells sorted from PBMCs, obtained more than 35 days after the first yellow fever vaccination. This chain joins TRBV29-1 and TRBJ2-5; D not certain. This receptor was taken from a man younger than 35 who received the YFV17D yellow fever vaccine. The CDR3 reads CSVFSRVQETQYF. The CDR3 DNA reads as TGCAGCGTTTTTTCTAGGGTTCAAGAGACCCAGTACTTC.